The clone carrying this T cell receptor (beta chain) appeared once. Its antigen is undetermined. This record belongs to a study of cytomegalovirus exposure and HLA in healthy donors. Study results and limitations: It was 150 to 200 TCR beta chains that were listed as cytomegalovirus-associated. It was found in a later analysis that first-cohort TCR clusters tended to co-occur in the 120 validation repertoires. The authors confirmed in vitro that a few CMV-associated chains were specific for CMV antigens.

This CDR3 comprises 15 residues. Germline V gene data show CDR1 as MNHEY and CDR2 as SVGAGI. The ends lost 6 bases at V and 6 bases at J; junction bases unmatched: 10. Assay: immunoSEQ multiplex PCR; the TCRdb copy retains only in-frame clones and omits some. The sample lists 45,000 or so clones, under 95% seen once, with over 2% in the top ten. The sequenced sample consisted of PBMCs. This clonotype originated in a woman in her late teens or twenties in good health and CMV-seronegative. V and J are TRBV6-5 and TRBJ2-2; 7 positions match TRBD2. CDR3 loop: CASSTGTIEAGELFF. Here the CDR3 DNA reads TGTGCCAGCAGCACCGGGACTATCGAGGCCGGGGAGCTGTTTTTT.